The next 20 T cell receptor beta chains were all read from a single sample in a study of response to subunit inactivated influenza vaccine (dated by TCRdb to 2017 to 2018). Library method: RT-PCR. Reads for this sample came from an Illumina HiSeq 2500. Using fastp trimming at Q25 and MiXCR clonotype assembly, TCRdb reanalyzed the public sequencing data and kept in-frame beta chains. Entries that share a CDR3 protein sequence are merged under the most common genes and DNA. The sample table shows 450,000 to 700,000 distinct CDR3 sequences, and around 15% are seen once. Jointly, the top ten make up around 10% of the sample. This material consisted of PBMCs from blood, taken 11 to 12 days after vaccination. The receptors derive from a man aged 50-59 years who received an inactivated influenza vaccine. Donor details come from another sample of the same person, matched by shared clones.

V usage is TRBV5-1 and J usage is TRBJ2-1; D unresolved. The CDR3 covers 15 residues. Germline values: CDR1 SGHRS, CDR2 YFSETQ. V was trimmed by 6 bases and J by 1 base, leaving 14 bases between them. CDR3 in DNA: TGCGCCAGCAACACCCTGCCCGGGTCCTACAATGAGCAGTTCTTC. This gives the protein CASNTLPGSYNEQFF.

The chain carries TRBV6-2 or TRBV6-3 and TRBJ2-7; 9 bases are a match to TRBD1. The J segment lost 5 bases and the V segment lost 0 bases, leaving 5 bases of the junction unmatched. CDR3 length: 15 amino acids. Germline lookup yields CDR1 MNHEY and CDR2 SVGEGT. CDR3 sequence (DNA): TGTGCCAGCAGTTACTCGAAGACAGGGGGGAACGAGCAGTACTTC. This codes for CASSYSKTGGNEQYF.

The J gene is TRBJ1-4, the V gene TRBV10-3; D is ambiguous. The V and J ends lost 10 bases and 5 bases respectively, with 8 bases between them. CDR1 and CDR2 from the germline V gene are ENHRY and SYGVKD. The CDR3 loop spans 11 amino acids. The CDR3 DNA is TGTGCCACGGGCTACAATGAAAAACTGTTTTTT. This encodes CATGYNEKLFF.

J is TRBJ2-1 and V is TRBV12-3 or TRBV12-4; 11 nucleotides line up with TRBD2. J gave up 2 bases and V 2 bases, and 2 bases lay outside the gene matches. The CDR3 has 16 residues. Written as DNA, the CDR3 is TGTGCCAGCAGTTTAAGTAGCGGGAGGGCCTACAATGAGCAGTTCTTC. Its protein is CASSLSSGRAYNEQFF.

The CDR3 DNA sequence: TGTGCCACCAGCAGAGATCAACTGAATCAGCCCCAGCATTTT. It yields the protein CATSRDQLNQPQHF. This sequence joins TRBV15 and TRBJ1-5, with D hard to call. Germline CDR1 is LNHNV and CDR2 is YYDKDF (reference sequence). This CDR3 region has 14 residues. V was clipped by 0 bases and J by 4 bases, with 7 bases between them.

The table lists this clonotype with a few counts. The chain couples TRBV28 to TRBJ1-4; no clear D. Germline loops: CDR1 MDHEN, CDR2 SYDVKM. The CDR3 length is 15 residues. The ends were cut back, 5 bases at V and 3 bases at J, with 13 bases in the middle. DNA for the CDR3: TGTGCCAGCAGTCAAAGTGGGGTAGCTAATGAAAAACTGTTTTTT. This translates into CASSQSGVANEKLFF.

The chain employs TRBV30 and TRBJ1-2, with D hard to call. The CDR3 is 15 residues long. Germline CDR1 is GTSNPN and CDR2 is SVGIG (reference sequence). Trimming stripped 0 bases from V and 2 bases from J, with 13 bases between. The CDR3 here is CAWSVLGNGNYGYTF. CDR3 coding DNA: TGTGCCTGGAGTGTACTAGGCAACGGGAACTATGGCTACACCTTC.

This clonotype was observed a few times. The rearrangement uses TRBV20-1 and TRBJ1-2, with D maybe TRBD1 (5 bases). This CDR3 comprises 15 residues. The germline gives CDR1 DFQATT, CDR2 SNEGSKA (reference sequence). V lost 0 bases to trimming and J lost 7 bases, with 18 bases between them. In nucleotides, the CDR3 is TGCAGTGCTAGAGATGGCGACAGTCCCTTCTCTGGCTACACCTTC. Amino acids: CSARDGDSPFSGYTF.

The chain employs TRBV7-6 and TRBJ2-3; 11 nucleotides line up with TRBD1. This CDR3 region has 14 residues. The V segment lost 4 bases and the J segment 8 bases; nucleotides outside the gene matches: 5. The germline V gene has CDR1 SGHVS and CDR2 FNYEAQ. CDR3 loop: CASSSGTGGVTQYF. CDR3 bases: TGTGCCAGCAGCTCCGGGACAGGGGGAGTTACGCAGTATTTT. Combining the CDR3 with reference TRBV7-6 and TRBJ2-3 gives the whole variable domain GAGVSQSPRYKVTKRGQDVALRCDPISGHVSLYWYRQALGQGPEFLTYFNYEAQQDKSGLPNDRFSAERPEGSISTLTIQRTEQRDSAMYRCASSSGTGGVTQYFGPGTRLTVL.

This clonotype was seen more than once but under ten times. The chain joins TRBV20-1 to TRBJ2-7; TRBD2 matches 8 bases. CDR3 length: 13 amino acids. The germline V gene has CDR1 DFQATT and CDR2 SNEGSKA (reference sequence). Trimming at V came to 5 bases and at J to 4 bases, leaving 7 bases not matched to a gene. The CDR3 here is CSALYREGYEQYF. Written as DNA, the CDR3 is TGCAGTGCTCTCTATCGGGAGGGGTACGAGCAGTACTTC.

The J gene is TRBJ2-5, the V gene TRBV28, with 9 nucleotides matching TRBD1. The germline V gene has CDR1 MDHEN and CDR2 SYDVKM. This CDR3 is 15 amino acids long. J gave up 4 bases and V 4 bases, and 7 bases lay outside the gene matches. The CDR3, as DNA: TGTGCCAGCAGTTCCCCGACAGGGGGAGGAGAGACCCAGTACTTC. Amino acids: CASSSPTGGGETQYF.

This clonotype was recorded a few times. The chain employs TRBV20-1 and TRBJ2-1, with 9 bases that match TRBD2. This CDR3 comprises 14 residues. CDR1 is DFQATT, CDR2 SNEGSKA, per germline (reference sequence). The V segment lost 5 bases and the J segment 9 bases; nucleotides outside the gene matches: 11. The CDR3 here is CSAPSAGGRSEQFF. The CDR3 DNA reads as TGCAGTGCTCCTTCGGCGGGGGGGCGTAGTGAGCAGTTCTTC.

The V gene is TRBV14, the J gene TRBJ2-2; no firm D call. Per the germline V gene, CDR1 is SGHDN and CDR2 is FVKESK. Between the trimmed V and J ends, which lost 1 base and 4 bases, there was a span of 13 bases. The CDR3 is 16 amino acids. The CDR3: CASSQVSSYGTGELFF. In nucleotides, the CDR3 is TGTGCCAGCAGCCAAGTCAGCAGCTATGGCACCGGGGAGCTGTTTTTT.

This chain links TRBV5-1 with TRBJ1-1, with TRBD1 identical over 12 bases. V dropped 7 bases and J dropped 3; count of bases not matched to a gene: 10. Per the germline V gene, CDR1 is SGHRS and CDR2 is YFSETQ. This CDR3 region has 16 residues. CDR3 in amino acids: CASDPGDRGRHTEAFF. CDR3 sequence (DNA): TGCGCCAGCGATCCCGGGGACAGGGGGCGTCACACTGAAGCTTTCTTT. Full variable domain (remainder filled in from reference TRBV5-1 and TRBJ1-1): KAGVTQTPRYLIKTRGQQVTLSCSPISGHRSVSWYQQTPGQGLQFLFEYFSETQRNKGNFPGRFSGRQFSNSRSEMNVSTLELGDSALYLCASDPGDRGRHTEAFFGQGTRLTVV.

DNA of the CDR3: TGTGCCAGCAGCGTAGCCACAGGGGAGAAAGAGACCCAGTACTTC. It specifies CASSVATGEKETQYF. The chain couples TRBV9 to TRBJ2-5, with 7 bases identical to TRBD1. This CDR3 contains 15 residues. V gave up 0 bases and J gave up 3 bases; unmatched junction bases: 5. Germline CDR1 reads SGDLS; CDR2 reads YYNGEE.

The V gene is TRBV4-2, the J gene TRBJ2-2, with D possibly being TRBD1 (6 bases). The CDR3 spans 15 residues. Germline assignment: CDR1 LGHNA and CDR2 YNFKEQ. The V end lost 4 bases, the J end lost 3 bases, and 12 bases lay between the germline ends. As DNA, the CDR3 is TGTGCCAGCAGCCCCTCTCACAGGGACACCGGGGAGCTGTTTTTT. This encodes CASSPSHRDTGELFF.

This rearrangement joins TRBV2 to TRBJ2-1; D gene ambiguous. The CDR3 is 14 amino acids. V was shortened by 4 bases and J by 0 bases, with 7 bases between the two germline ends. CDR1 and CDR2 from the germline V gene are SNHLY and FYNNEI. The CDR3 DNA is TGTGCCAGCAGTGTACCGGGCTCCTACAATGAGCAGTTCTTC. This sequence encodes CASSVPGSYNEQFF.

The sample holds a few counts of this clonotype. The chain couples TRBV3-1 to TRBJ1-1; D is ambiguous. Trimming removed 0 bases at V and 1 base at J, with 12 bases between. Germline V CDR1 and CDR2: LGHDT, YNNKEL (reference sequence). The CDR3 runs to 16 residues. Here the CDR3 DNA reads TGTGCCAGCAGCCAAGATACATGGCGGGGGAACACTGAAGCTTTCTTT. This translates into CASSQDTWRGNTEAFF.

J is TRBJ2-3 and V is TRBV20-1, with D tentatively TRBD1 or TRBD2 (6 bases each). The CDR3 is 16 amino acids. CDR1 is DFQATT, CDR2 SNEGSKA, per germline (reference sequence). V shed 0 bases and J shed 0 bases, with 13 bases lying between them. In nucleotides, the CDR3 is TGCAGTGCTAGAGATCCGGGGGCGTTCAGCACAGATACGCAGTATTTT. Its translation is CSARDPGAFSTDTQYF.

The rearrangement links TRBV20-1 to TRBJ2-3; 13 bases agree with TRBD2. The germline gives CDR1 DFQATT, CDR2 SNEGSKA (reference sequence). The CDR3 totals 18 residues. The ends lost 4 bases at V and 2 bases at J; junction bases unmatched: 12. CDR3 nucleotide sequence: TGCAGTGCTAAGGGACTAGCGGGAATGGCGCACTACACAGATACGCAGTATTTT. Translating gives CSAKGLAGMAHYTDTQYF.